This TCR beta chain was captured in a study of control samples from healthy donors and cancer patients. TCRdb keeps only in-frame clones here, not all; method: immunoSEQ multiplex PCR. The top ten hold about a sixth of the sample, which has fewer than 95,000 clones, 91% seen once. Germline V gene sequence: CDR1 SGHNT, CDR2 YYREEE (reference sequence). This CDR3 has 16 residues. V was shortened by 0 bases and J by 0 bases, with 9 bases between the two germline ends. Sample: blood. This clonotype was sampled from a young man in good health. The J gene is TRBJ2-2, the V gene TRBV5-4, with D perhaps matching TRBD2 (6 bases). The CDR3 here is CASSLGRGTNTGELFF. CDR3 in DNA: TGTGCCAGCAGCTTGGGGAGGGGCACGAACACCGGGGAGCTGTTTTTT.